These 27 T cell receptor beta chains came from one sample sequenced in a study of CD8+ T cells in alopecia areata. Following extraction, RNA underwent reverse transcription to cDNA, which served as the sequencing template. Here immunoSEQ multiplex PCR was the method, and the copy in TCRdb shows in-frame clones only, minus some. The data hold roughly 150,000 clones, with 62% observed a single time. The specimen was CD8+ T cells sorted from blood. These receptors were taken from a human donor in good health.

Comment on this clone: This specimen includes other DNA sequences encoding the same CDR3. The chain couples TRBV28 to TRBJ2-2; weak D call: TRBD2 (5 bases). V lost 5 bases to trimming and J lost 6 bases, with 10 bases between them. The CDR3 contains 13 residues. The V gene's germline CDR1 is MDHEN and CDR2 SYDVKM. DNA for the CDR3: TGTGCCAGCAGTCCTACCGGGGCCGGGGAGCTGTTTTTT. Its protein product is CASSPTGAGELFF. Looking up the rest from reference TRBV28 and TRBJ2-2 gives the full variable domain: DVKVTQSSRYLVKRTGEKVFLECVQDMDHENMFWYRQDPGLGLRLIYFSYDVKMKEKGDIPEGYSVSREKKERFSLILESASTNQTSMYLCASSPTGAGELFFGEGSRLTVL.

CDR3 amino acids: CASGGFYNEQFF. The CDR3 bases are TGTGCATCAGGGGGCTTCTACAATGAGCAGTTCTTC. The J gene is TRBJ2-1, the V gene TRBV6-5, with TRBD1 matching 8 bases. Germline-derived CDR1 and CDR2 are MNHEY and SVGAGI. This CDR3 region has 12 residues.

The J gene is TRBJ2-3, the V gene TRBV27; D not resolved. Germline CDR1 MNHEY, CDR2 SMNVEV (reference sequence). This CDR3 comprises 13 residues. Trimming took off 1 base at V and 4 bases at J, with 6 bases between the two ends. The CDR3 is CASSLLSADTQYF. CDR3 DNA: TGTGCCAGCAGTTTATTGAGTGCAGATACGCAGTATTTT.

The chain has TRBV29-1 and TRBJ2-7; tentatively, D is TRBD2 (5 bases). Trimming removed 0 bases at V and 4 bases at J, with 16 bases between. The germline CDR1 and CDR2 sequences are SQVTM and ANQGSEA. This CDR3 has 15 residues. The CDR3, as DNA: TGCAGCGTTGAAGATCCTTCCACGGGGTATTACGAGCAGTACTTC. Its translation: CSVEDPSTGYYEQYF.

This clone was found a few times. V gene TRBV7-9 combines with J gene TRBJ2-1; a possible D gene is TRBD1 (5 bases). Trimming shortened V by 8 bases and J by 5 bases, and 16 bases separated the two germline ends. Germline values: CDR1 SEHNR, CDR2 FQNEAQ (reference sequence). This CDR3 region has 14 residues. DNA of the CDR3: TGTGCCAGCCCCCTTTCAGGGTACAACAATGAGCAGTTCTTC. It yields the protein CASPLSGYNNEQFF.

This clone was detected a few times. The chain combines TRBV28 with TRBJ1-1; D gene unclear. This CDR3 is built from 16 residues. Trimming removed 5 bases at V and 0 bases at J, with 16 bases between. In germline, CDR1 is MDHEN, CDR2 SYDVKM. The CDR3, as DNA: TGTGCCAGCAGTAATCCCCCCAAGTTGGTGAACACTGAAGCTTTCTTT. It specifies CASSNPPKLVNTEAFF.

The rearrangement uses TRBV4-1 and TRBJ1-5; D is ambiguous. The V end lost 1 base, the J end lost 11 bases, and 15 bases lay between the germline ends. CDR1 and CDR2 from the germline V gene are MGHRA and YSYEKL. The CDR3 is 14 amino acids. This chain's CDR3 is CASSQGAGPSTQHF. The DNA of the CDR3 is TGCGCCAGCAGCCAAGGTGCGGGCCCGAGTACCCAGCATTTT.

This clone turned up a few times. The chain employs TRBV29-1 and TRBJ2-7; D gene unclear. CDR3 length equals 12 residues. V was cut by 5 bases and J by 3 bases, with 11 bases left in between. Germline-derived CDR1 and CDR2 are SQVTM and ANQGSEA. The CDR3 coding sequence is TGCAGCGTTAAAGGATGGAACTACGAGCAGTACTTC. Residues: CSVKGWNYEQYF.

This clone appeared a few times. The sample contains more than one DNA sequence encoding this CDR3. V usage is TRBV29-1 and J usage is TRBJ2-2, with unresolved D. Germline-derived CDR1 and CDR2 are SQVTM and ANQGSEA. The CDR3 is 12 residues long. Trimming took off 7 bases at V and 6 bases at J, with 12 bases between the two ends. The CDR3 nucleotides read TGCAGCGCCCTGGGTGGTTCCGGGGAGCTGTTTTTT. This sequence encodes CSALGGSGELFF.

V and J are TRBV30 and TRBJ2-6; D is undetermined. Germline values: CDR1 GTSNPN, CDR2 SVGIG (reference sequence). Trimming stripped 4 bases from V and 2 bases from J, with 9 bases between. The CDR3 spans 14 residues. CDR3 nucleotides: TGTGCCTGGATCCCGGCGGCTGGGGCCAACGTCCTGACTTTC. Translation gives CAWIPAAGANVLTF.

About this clone itself: Other DNA sequences of this sample code for an identical CDR3. This rearrangement joins TRBV5-1 to TRBJ1-1; no definite D call. The CDR3 totals 13 residues. With 0 bases removed from V and 0 bases from J, the gap between germline ends came to 3 bases. Per germline, CDR1 SGHRS and CDR2 YFSETQ. The DNA of the CDR3 is TGCGCCAGCAGCTTGGACTTGAACACTGAAGCTTTCTTT. This encodes CASSLDLNTEAFF.

In this sample, this clone turned up a few times. CDR3 bases: TGCGCCCCTGAGCTCTTTGCGGGGGCCACAGATACGCAGTATTTT. As protein: CAPELFAGATDTQYF. V is TRBV4-1 and J is TRBJ2-3; tentative D call: TRBD2 (7 bases). This CDR3 is 15 amino acids long. V was trimmed by 11 bases and J by 2 bases, leaving 20 bases between them. Germline V lookup: CDR1 MGHRA, CDR2 YSYEKL.

The CDR3 reads CASSLARVVDTNYGYTF. The CDR3 nucleotides read TGTGCCAGCAGCTTGGCCCGGGTCGTGGATACTAACTATGGCTACACCTTC. The chain uses TRBV5-6 and TRBJ1-2; D gene uncertain. V was trimmed by 0 bases and J by 0 bases, leaving 15 bases between them. Germline V CDR1 and CDR2: SGHDT, YYEEEE. The CDR3 consists of 17 residues.

This rearrangement joins TRBV30 to TRBJ2-4; D might be TRBD1 or TRBD2, each matching 6 bases. The CDR3 consists of 16 residues. The germline V gene has CDR1 GTSNPN and CDR2 SVGIG (reference sequence). V lost 1 base and J 9 bases, leaving 22 bases between the germline ends. This CDR3 is CAWSATGALFASIQYF. For the CDR3, the DNA is TGTGCCTGGAGTGCCACGGGGGCGCTATTTGCCAGCATTCAGTACTTC.

V gene TRBV7-2 combines with J gene TRBJ2-3; D unresolved. V was trimmed by 3 bases and J by 4 bases, leaving 2 bases between them. The CDR3 runs 11 residues. Germline CDR1 is SGHTA and CDR2 is FQGNSA. CDR3 in DNA: TGTGCCAGCAGCTTGCCAGATACGCAGTATTTT. This translates into CASSLPDTQYF.

V and J are TRBV13 and TRBJ2-7, with D possibly being TRBD1 (6 bases). The V gene lost 3 bases and the J gene lost 4 bases, with 28 bases spanning the gap. The CDR3 extends over 19 amino acids. Per germline, CDR1 PRHDT and CDR2 FYEKMQ (reference sequence). The CDR3 sequence is CASSFAMILRQGRLYEQYF. The CDR3 region has the DNA TGTGCCAGCAGCTTCGCAATGATCCTCAGGCAGGGGAGATTATACGAGCAGTACTTC.

The chain uses TRBV4-1 and TRBJ1-1; D gene uncertain. The CDR3 sequence is 16 residues long. V gave up 0 bases and J gave up 0 bases, with 11 bases separating them. In germline, CDR1 is MGHRA, CDR2 YSYEKL. Here the CDR3 DNA reads TGCGCCAGCAGCCAAGAAGGGTTCGGGATGAACACTGAAGCTTTCTTT. Its protein product is CASSQEGFGMNTEAFF.

V gene TRBV10-2 combines with J gene TRBJ2-1; D is uncertain. Germline CDR1 WSHSY, CDR2 SAAADI. V lost 7 bases and J 9 bases, leaving 13 bases between the germline ends. The CDR3 has 12 amino acids. CDR3 loop: CASTASDREQFF. CDR3 coding DNA: TGCGCCAGCACCGCTAGTGATCGTGAGCAGTTCTTC.

The rearrangement uses TRBV30 and TRBJ1-2; D is undetermined. The CDR3 spans 11 residues. V lost 2 bases, J lost 6 bases, and 7 bases lay in between. Germline CDR1 reads GTSNPN; CDR2 reads SVGIG (reference sequence). The chain's CDR3 is CAWSTGHGYTF. The CDR3, as DNA: TGTGCCTGGAGTACCGGGCATGGCTACACCTTC.

J is TRBJ2-1 and V is TRBV9, with D perhaps TRBD2 (6 bases). The V end lost 4 bases, the J end lost 4 bases, and 12 bases lay between the germline ends. The CDR3 has 14 amino acids. CDR1 and CDR2 from the germline V gene are SGDLS and YYNGEE. The CDR3 DNA follows: TGTGCCAGCAGCCGCACCGGGACTTACAATGAGCAGTTCTTC. This translates into CASSRTGTYNEQFF.

This rearrangement joins TRBV7-6 to TRBJ2-2; possibly TRBD1 for D (6 bases). The CDR3 totals 20 residues. Trimming removed 2 bases at V and 1 base at J, with 23 bases between. In germline, CDR1 is SGHVS, CDR2 FNYEAQ. DNA for the CDR3: TGTGCCAGCAGCTTATTTATTCGAGAGCGTGGGACAAGGAACACCGGGGAGCTGTTTTTT. Its translation: CASSLFIRERGTRNTGELFF.

This chain links TRBV29-1 with TRBJ2-2, with D tentatively TRBD1 (6 bases). The CDR3 is 14 amino acids. V lost 4 bases, J lost 7 bases, and 16 bases lay in between. CDR1 and CDR2 (germline): SQVTM, ANQGSEA. The CDR3 DNA sequence: TGCAGCGTTGGGGGACAAAAAGGTGACGGGGAGCTGTTTTTT. It codes for CSVGGQKGDGELFF.

This clone was detected many times. The V call is TRBV29-1, the J call TRBJ2-1; 10 bases map to TRBD1. CDR1 and CDR2 from the germline V gene are SQVTM and ANQGSEA. Trimming removed 0 bases from V and 7 bases from J; junction bases left unmatched: 6. The CDR3 has 15 residues. CDR3 residues: CSVEEGDRGGNEQFF. The CDR3 DNA sequence: TGCAGCGTTGAAGAGGGGGACAGGGGAGGGAATGAGCAGTTCTTC.

For this clone: The sample has other DNA sequences that encode this CDR3 too. The J gene is TRBJ1-2, the V gene TRBV29-1, with D possibly being TRBD1 (5 bases). V lost 0 bases and J lost 7, with 9 bases in between. Germline-derived CDR1 and CDR2 are SQVTM and ANQGSEA. This CDR3 comprises 12 residues. Written as DNA, the CDR3 is TGCAGCGTTGAAGATCGGGGGGGTGGCTACACCTTC. Residues: CSVEDRGGGYTF.

The V gene is TRBV27, the J gene TRBJ1-1, with a weak D call TRBD1 (5 bases). This CDR3 is built from 14 residues. V lost 2 bases, J lost 3 bases, and 10 bases lay in between. Germline loops: CDR1 MNHEY, CDR2 SMNVEV (reference sequence). The CDR3, as DNA: TGTGCCAGCAGTTTAGGGGGTTCACACACTGAAGCTTTCTTT. Protein product: CASSLGGSHTEAFF.

In DNA, the CDR3 is TGCGCCAGCACGTCCTTTGCACCCGGAGGGAGCACTGAAGCTTTCTTT. This gives the protein CASTSFAPGGSTEAFF. The chain uses TRBV5-1 and TRBJ1-1; no clear D. There are 16 residues in the CDR3. With 6 bases removed from V and 4 bases from J, the gap between germline ends came to 22 bases. Germline CDR1 and CDR2: SGHRS and YFSETQ.

The chain links TRBV29-1 to TRBJ1-5, with D possibly matching TRBD1 (5 bases). The CDR3 contains 11 residues. Germline-derived CDR1 and CDR2 are SQVTM and ANQGSEA. Trimming left V 3 bases short and J 11 bases short, with 11 bases between. CDR3 nucleotides: TGCAGCGTTGAGGTGGGGGGAACCCAGCATTTT. Its protein product is CSVEVGGTQHF.